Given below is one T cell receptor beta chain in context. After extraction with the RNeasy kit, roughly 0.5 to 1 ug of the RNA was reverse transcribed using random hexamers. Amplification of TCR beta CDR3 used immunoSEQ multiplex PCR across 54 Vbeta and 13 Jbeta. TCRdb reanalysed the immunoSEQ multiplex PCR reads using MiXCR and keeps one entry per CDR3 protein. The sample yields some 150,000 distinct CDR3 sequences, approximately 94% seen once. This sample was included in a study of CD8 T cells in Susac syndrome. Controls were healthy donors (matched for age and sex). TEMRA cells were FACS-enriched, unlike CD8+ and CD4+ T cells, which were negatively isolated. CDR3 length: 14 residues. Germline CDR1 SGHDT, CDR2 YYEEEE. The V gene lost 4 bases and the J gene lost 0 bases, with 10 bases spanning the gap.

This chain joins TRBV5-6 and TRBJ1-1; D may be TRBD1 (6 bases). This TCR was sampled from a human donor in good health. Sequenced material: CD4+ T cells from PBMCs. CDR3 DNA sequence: TGTGCCAGCAGCGAAGGACAGCTGAACACTGAAGCTTTCTTT. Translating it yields CASSEGQLNTEAFF.